This TCR beta chain was identified during a study of CD4+ T cells in melanoma. Findings and limits, study-wide: Reportedly, melanoma neoantigen-specific CD4+ T cells showed varied differentiation states. A reported correlation linked neoantigen-specific CD4+ T cells to CD8+, macrophage and B cell function.

V dropped 6 bases and J dropped 5; count of bases not matched to a gene: 6. Germline assignment: CDR1 SNHLY and CDR2 FYNNEI. The CDR3 contains 14 residues. With respect to this clone: Its antigen is as yet unknown.

Profiled with immunoSEQ multiplex PCR; TCRdb holds only in-frame clones, not every one. The sample has around 100,000 clones, 92% seen once. The sequenced sample was peripheral blood. The V call is TRBV2, the J call TRBJ2-5; 10 bases map to TRBD1. The source is a human donor with melanoma. The CDR3 DNA sequence: TGTGCCAGCAGCGCCGACAGGGGGCCGGAGACCCAGTACTTC. It is translated as CASSADRGPETQYF. The full variable domain, its missing parts supplied by reference TRBV2 and TRBJ2-5, is EPEVTQTPSHQVTQMGQEVILRCVPISNHLYFYWYRQILGQKVEFLVSFYNNEISEKSEIFDDQFSVERPDGSNFTLKIRSTKLEDSAMYFCASSADRGPETQYFGPGTRLLVL.